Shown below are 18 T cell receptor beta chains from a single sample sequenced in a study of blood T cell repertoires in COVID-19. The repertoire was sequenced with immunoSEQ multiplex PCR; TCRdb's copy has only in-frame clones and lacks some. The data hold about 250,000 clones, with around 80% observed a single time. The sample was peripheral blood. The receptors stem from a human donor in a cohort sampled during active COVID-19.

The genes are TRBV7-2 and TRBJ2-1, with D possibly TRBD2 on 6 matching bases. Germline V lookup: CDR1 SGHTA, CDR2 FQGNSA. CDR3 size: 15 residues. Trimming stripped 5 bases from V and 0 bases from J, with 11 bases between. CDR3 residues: CASSRDFSSYNEQFF. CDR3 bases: TGTGCCAGCAGCCGGGACTTTAGCTCCTACAATGAGCAGTTCTTC.

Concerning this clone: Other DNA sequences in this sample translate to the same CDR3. This chain's CDR3 is CASSPSTDTQYF. The CDR3 bases are TGTGCCAGCTCACCATCGACAGATACGCAGTATTTT. V gene TRBV18 combines with J gene TRBJ2-3; D ambiguous. Per the germline V gene, CDR1 is KGHSH and CDR2 is LQKENI. The V end lost 2 bases, the J end lost 3 bases, and 3 bases lay between the germline ends. The length of the CDR3 is 12 residues.

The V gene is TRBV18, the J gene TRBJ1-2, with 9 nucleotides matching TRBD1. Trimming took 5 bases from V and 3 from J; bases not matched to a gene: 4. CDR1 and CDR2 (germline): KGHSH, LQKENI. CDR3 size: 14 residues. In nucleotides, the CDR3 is TGTGCCAGCTCATCCCGACAGGGGGACTATGGCTACACCTTC. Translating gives CASSSRQGDYGYTF.

Written as DNA, the CDR3 is TGTGCCAGCAGCCCGACAGACTATGGCTACACCTTC. It codes for CASSPTDYGYTF. The gene calls are TRBV11-2 and TRBJ1-2; D is possibly TRBD1 (5 bases). The V end lost 5 bases, the J end lost 3 bases, and 7 bases lay between the germline ends. CDR1 and CDR2 (germline): SGHAT, FQNNGV. The CDR3 has 12 residues.

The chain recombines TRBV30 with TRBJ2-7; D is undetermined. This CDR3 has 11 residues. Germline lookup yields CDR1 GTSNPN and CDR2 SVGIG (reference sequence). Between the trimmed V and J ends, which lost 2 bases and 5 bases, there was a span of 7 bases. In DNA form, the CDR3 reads TGTGCCTGGAGTCTACAGAACGAGCAGTACTTC. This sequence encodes CAWSLQNEQYF.

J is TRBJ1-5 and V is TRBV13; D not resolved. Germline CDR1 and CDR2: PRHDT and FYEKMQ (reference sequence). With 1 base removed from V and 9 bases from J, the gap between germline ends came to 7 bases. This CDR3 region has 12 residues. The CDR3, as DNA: TGTGCCAGCAGCTTAGCCCCAGGGCCCCAGCATTTT. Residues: CASSLAPGPQHF.

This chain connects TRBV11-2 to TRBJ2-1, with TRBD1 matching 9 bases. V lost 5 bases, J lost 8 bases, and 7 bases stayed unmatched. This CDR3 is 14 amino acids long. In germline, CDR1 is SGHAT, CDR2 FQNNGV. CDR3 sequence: CASSKTGGSYEQFF. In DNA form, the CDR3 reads TGTGCCAGCAGCAAGACAGGGGGGAGTTATGAGCAGTTCTTC.

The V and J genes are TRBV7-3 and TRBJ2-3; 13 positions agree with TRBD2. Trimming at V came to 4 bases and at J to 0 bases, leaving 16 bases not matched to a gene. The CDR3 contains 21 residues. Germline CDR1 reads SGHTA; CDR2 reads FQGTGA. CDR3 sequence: CASSYLPRSGTSGTSTDTQYF. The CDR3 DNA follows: TGTGCCAGCAGCTACTTGCCCCGTTCCGGGACTAGCGGGACCAGCACAGATACGCAGTATTTT.

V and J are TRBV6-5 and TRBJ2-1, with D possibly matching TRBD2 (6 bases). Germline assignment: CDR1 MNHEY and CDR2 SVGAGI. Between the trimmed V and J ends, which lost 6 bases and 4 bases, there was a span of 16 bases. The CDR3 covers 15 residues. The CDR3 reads CASRTWGDLYNEQFF. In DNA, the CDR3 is TGTGCCAGCAGGACTTGGGGGGATCTTTACAATGAGCAGTTCTTC.

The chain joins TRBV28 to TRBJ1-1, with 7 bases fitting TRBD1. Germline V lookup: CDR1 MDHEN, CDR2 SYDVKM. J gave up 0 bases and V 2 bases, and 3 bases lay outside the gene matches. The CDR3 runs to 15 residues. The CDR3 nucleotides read TGTGCCAGCAGTTTACCGGACAGGATGAACACTGAAGCTTTCTTT. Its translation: CASSLPDRMNTEAFF.

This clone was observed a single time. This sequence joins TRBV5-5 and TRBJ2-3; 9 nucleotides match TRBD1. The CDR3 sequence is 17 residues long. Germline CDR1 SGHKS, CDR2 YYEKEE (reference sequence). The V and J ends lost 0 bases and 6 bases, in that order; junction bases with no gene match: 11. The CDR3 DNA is TGTGCCAGCAGCTTGGAAGTAGGGACAGGGCCCCTTGATACGCAGTATTTT. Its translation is CASSLEVGTGPLDTQYF.

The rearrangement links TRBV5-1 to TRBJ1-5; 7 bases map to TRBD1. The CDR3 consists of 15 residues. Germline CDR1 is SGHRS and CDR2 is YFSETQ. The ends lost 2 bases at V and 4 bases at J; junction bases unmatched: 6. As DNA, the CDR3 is TGCGCCAGCAGCTTAGGTGACAGGGAGAATCAGCCCCAGCATTTT. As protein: CASSLGDRENQPQHF.

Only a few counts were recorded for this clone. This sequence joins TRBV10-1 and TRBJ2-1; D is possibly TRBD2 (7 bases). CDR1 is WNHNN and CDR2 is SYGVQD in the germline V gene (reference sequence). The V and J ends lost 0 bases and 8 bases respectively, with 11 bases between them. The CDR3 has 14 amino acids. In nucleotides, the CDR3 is TGCGCCAGCAGTGAGTCCGGGGGGCCCTATGAGCAGTTCTTC. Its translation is CASSESGGPYEQFF.

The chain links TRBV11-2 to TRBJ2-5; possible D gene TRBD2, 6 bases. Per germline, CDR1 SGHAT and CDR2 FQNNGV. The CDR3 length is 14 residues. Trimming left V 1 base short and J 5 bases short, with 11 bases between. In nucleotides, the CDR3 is TGTGCCAGCAGCTTAGGATCTAGCGTTGAGACCCAGTACTTC. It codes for CASSLGSSVETQYF.

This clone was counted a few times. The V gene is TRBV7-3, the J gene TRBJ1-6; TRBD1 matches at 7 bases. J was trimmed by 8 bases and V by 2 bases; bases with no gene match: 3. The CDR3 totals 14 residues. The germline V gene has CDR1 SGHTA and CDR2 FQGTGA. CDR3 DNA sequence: TGTGCCAGCAGCTTACAGGGGGGCGATTCACCCCTCCACTTT. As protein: CASSLQGGDSPLHF.

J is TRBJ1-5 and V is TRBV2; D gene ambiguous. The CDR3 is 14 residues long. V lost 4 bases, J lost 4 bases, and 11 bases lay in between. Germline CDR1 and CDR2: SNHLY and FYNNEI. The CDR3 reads CASSGERVNQPQHF. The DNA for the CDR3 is TGTGCCAGCAGTGGAGAGAGGGTGAATCAGCCCCAGCATTTT.

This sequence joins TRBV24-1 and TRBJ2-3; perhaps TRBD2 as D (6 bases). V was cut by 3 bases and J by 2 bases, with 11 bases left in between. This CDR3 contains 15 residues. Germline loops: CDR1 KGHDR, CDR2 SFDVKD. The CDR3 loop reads CATSDPGTLTDTQYF. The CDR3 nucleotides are TGTGCCACCAGTGATCCCGGGACTCTCACAGATACGCAGTATTTT.

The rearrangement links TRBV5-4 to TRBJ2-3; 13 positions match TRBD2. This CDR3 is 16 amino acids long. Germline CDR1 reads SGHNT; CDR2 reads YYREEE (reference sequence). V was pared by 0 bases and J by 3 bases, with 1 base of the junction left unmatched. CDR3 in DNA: TGTGCCAGCAGCTTGGGGACTAGCGGGAGTACAGATACGCAGTATTTT. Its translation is CASSLGTSGSTDTQYF.